This T cell receptor beta chain was captured by sequencing in a study of T cells after yellow fever vaccination. The study, taken as a whole, reports: Relatively few clonotypes were ones that appeared in both CD4 and CD8 compartments. Abundant clonotypes from the bulk population could have been carried over as contaminants into FACS-sorted repertoires.

Generation of TCR cDNA used 5'RACE template switching (which added a universal primer site and UMIs). TCRdb independently ran MiXCR on the 5' RACE reads; one entry per CDR3 protein. The data show more than 300,000 distinct CDR3 sequences, approximately 4.3% seen once. Germline V gene sequence: CDR1 SGDLS, CDR2 YYNGEE. The CDR3 totals 16 residues. V was shortened by 2 bases and J by 0 bases, with 12 bases between the two germline ends. As concerns this clonotype: Its specificity is not known.

The sequencing here drew on PBMCs, taken 15 days after the yellow fever booster vaccination. The J gene is TRBJ2-1, the V gene TRBV9, with D uncertain. The TCR sequence derives from a man younger than 30 who received the YFV17D yellow fever vaccine. The chain's CDR3 is CASSVDPASSYNEQFF. The CDR3 nucleotides read TGTGCCAGCAGCGTCGACCCAGCGAGCTCCTACAATGAGCAGTTCTTC. The whole variable domain, filled in from reference TRBV9 and TRBJ2-1, reads DSGVTQTPKHLITATGQRVTLRCSPRSGDLSVYWYQQSLDQGLQFLIQYYNGEERAKGNILERFSAQQFPDLHSELNLSSLELGDSALYFCASSVDPASSYNEQFFGPGTRLTVL.